This T cell receptor (beta chain) was sequenced during a study of shared clonotypes between healthy human individuals. The CDR3 spans 14 residues. Per the germline V gene, CDR1 is SQVTM and CDR2 is ANQGSEA. Trimming cost V 5 bases and J 5 bases, with 18 bases left between them. As originally analysed: ImmunoSEQ yielded junction-only sequences lacking quality scores, so filtering differed. Some clones are missing from TCRdb's copy, which holds only in-frame ones; the method was immunoSEQ multiplex PCR. The V and J calls and clone size come from that table; D and trimming were worked out from the DNA. Counted here are 400,000 to 600,000 clones, around 75% occurring once; the ten biggest clones make up less than 15%.

This sequence was found in a woman aged 40 to 50 in good health. Some clones in this sample may be carry-over from other donors' samples. The V and J genes are TRBV29-1 and TRBJ2-5, with a possible D match to TRBD2 (6 bases). The sequencing sample was made of PBMCs. CDR3 nucleotide sequence: TGCAGCGTTCTAGGGAGGCAACGGGGGGAGACCCAGTACTTC. It specifies CSVLGRQRGETQYF.